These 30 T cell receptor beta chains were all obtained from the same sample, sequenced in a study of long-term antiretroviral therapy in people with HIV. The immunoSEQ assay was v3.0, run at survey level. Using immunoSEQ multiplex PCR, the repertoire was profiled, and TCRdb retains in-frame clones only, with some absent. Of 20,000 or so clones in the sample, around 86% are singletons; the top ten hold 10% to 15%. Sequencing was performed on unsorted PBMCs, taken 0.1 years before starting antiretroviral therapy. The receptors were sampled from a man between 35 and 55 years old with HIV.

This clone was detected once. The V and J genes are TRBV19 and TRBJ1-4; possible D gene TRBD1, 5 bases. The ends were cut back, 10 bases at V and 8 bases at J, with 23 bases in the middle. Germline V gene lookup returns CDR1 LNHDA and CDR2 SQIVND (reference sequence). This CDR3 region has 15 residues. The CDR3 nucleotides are TGTGCCACACTCCAGATCGGGACCCCCGAGGAAAAACTGTTTTTT. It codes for CATLQIGTPEEKLFF.

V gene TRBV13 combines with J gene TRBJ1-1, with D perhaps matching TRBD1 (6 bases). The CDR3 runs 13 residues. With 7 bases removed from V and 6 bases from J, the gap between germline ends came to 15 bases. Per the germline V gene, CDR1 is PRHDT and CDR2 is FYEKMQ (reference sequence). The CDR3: CASTLRGKAEAFF. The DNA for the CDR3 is TGTGCCAGCACGCTTAGGGGGAAGGCTGAAGCTTTCTTT.

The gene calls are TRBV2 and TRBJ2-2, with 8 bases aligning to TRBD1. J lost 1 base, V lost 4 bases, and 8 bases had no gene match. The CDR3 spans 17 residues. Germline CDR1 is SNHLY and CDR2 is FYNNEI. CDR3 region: CASSVGRGLRNTGELFF. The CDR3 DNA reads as TGTGCCAGCAGTGTGGGCAGGGGGCTCCGGAACACCGGGGAGCTGTTTTTT. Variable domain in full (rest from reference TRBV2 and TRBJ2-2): EPEVTQTPSHQVTQMGQEVILRCVPISNHLYFYWYRQILGQKVEFLVSFYNNEISEKSEIFDDQFSVERPDGSNFTLKIRSTKLEDSAMYFCASSVGRGLRNTGELFFGEGSRLTVL.

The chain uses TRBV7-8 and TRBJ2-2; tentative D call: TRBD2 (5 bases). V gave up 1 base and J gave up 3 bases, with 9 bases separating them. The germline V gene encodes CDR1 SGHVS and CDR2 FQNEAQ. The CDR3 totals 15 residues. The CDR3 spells CASSLVGGYTGELFF. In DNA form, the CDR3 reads TGTGCCAGCAGCTTAGTGGGCGGGTACACCGGGGAGCTGTTTTTT.

CDR3 region: CASSLRTLSSGNTIYF. CDR3 sequence (DNA): TGTGCCAGCAGCTTGCGGACCCTGAGCTCTGGAAACACCATATATTTT. The chain has TRBV5-8 and TRBJ1-3; unclear D gene. V was pared by 1 base and J by 0 bases, with 11 bases between. The CDR3 runs 16 residues. Germline V gene lookup returns CDR1 SGHTS and CDR2 YDEGEE.

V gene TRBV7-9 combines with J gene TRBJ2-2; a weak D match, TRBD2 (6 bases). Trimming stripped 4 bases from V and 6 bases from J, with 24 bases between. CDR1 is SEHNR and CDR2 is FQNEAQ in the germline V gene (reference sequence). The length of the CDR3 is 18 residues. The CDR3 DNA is TGTGCCAGCAGCTCCCCGGCGGGATTTGGGCAGAATTCCGGGGAGCTGTTTTTT. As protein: CASSSPAGFGQNSGELFF.

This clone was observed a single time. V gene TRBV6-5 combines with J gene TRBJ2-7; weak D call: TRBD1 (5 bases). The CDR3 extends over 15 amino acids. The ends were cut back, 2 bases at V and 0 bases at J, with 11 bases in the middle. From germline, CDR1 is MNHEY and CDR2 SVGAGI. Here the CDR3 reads CASSYDSPNSYEQYF. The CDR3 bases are TGTGCCAGCAGTTACGACAGCCCCAACTCCTACGAGCAGTACTTC.

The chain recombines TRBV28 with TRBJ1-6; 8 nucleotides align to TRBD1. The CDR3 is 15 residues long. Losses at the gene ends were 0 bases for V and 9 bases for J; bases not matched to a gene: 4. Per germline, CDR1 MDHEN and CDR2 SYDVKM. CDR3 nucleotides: TGTGCCAGCAGTTTATGGGGTACAGGGGGTTCACCCCTCCACTTT. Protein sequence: CASSLWGTGGSPLHF.

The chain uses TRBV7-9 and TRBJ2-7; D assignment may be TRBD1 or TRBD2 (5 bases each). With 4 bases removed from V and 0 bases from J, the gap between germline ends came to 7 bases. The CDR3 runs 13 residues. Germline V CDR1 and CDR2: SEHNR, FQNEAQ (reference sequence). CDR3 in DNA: TGTGCCAGCAGCTGGGACGTCTCCTACGAGCAGTACTTC. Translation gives CASSWDVSYEQYF.

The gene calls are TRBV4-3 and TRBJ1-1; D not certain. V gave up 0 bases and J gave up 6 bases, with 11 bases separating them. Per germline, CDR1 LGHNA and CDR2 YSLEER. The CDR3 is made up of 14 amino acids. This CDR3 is CASSQDHGRAEAFF. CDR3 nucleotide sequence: TGCGCCAGCAGCCAAGATCACGGGCGAGCTGAAGCTTTCTTT.

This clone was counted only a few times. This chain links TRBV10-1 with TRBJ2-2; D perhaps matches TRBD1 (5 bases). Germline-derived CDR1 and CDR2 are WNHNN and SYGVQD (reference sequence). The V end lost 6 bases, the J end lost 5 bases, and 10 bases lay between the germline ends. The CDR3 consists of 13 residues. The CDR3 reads CASSLQGTGELFF. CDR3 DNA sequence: TGCGCCAGCAGCCTCCAGGGAACCGGGGAGCTGTTTTTT.

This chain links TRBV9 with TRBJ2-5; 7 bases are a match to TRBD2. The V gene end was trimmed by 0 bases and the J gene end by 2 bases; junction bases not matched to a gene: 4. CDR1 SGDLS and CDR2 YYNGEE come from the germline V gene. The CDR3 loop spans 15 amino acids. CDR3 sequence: CASSVGTSAQETQYF. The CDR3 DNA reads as TGTGCCAGCAGCGTAGGCACTAGCGCGCAAGAGACCCAGTACTTC. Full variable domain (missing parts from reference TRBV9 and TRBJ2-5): DSGVTQTPKHLITATGQRVTLRCSPRSGDLSVYWYQQSLDQGLQFLIQYYNGEERAKGNILERFSAQQFPDLHSELNLSSLELGDSALYFCASSVGTSAQETQYFGPGTRLLVL.

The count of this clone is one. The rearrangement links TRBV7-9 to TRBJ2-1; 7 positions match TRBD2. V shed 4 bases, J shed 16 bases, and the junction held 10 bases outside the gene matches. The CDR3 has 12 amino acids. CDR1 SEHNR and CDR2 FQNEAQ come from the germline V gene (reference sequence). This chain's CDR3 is CASSSSAGSGFF. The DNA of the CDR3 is TGTGCCAGCAGCTCCTCAGCGGGAAGCGGATTCTTC.

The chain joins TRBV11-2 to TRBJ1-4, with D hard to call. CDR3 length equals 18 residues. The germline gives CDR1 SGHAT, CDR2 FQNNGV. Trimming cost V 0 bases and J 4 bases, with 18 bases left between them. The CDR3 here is CASSLDFSSGAFNEKLFF. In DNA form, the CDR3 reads TGTGCCAGCAGCTTAGATTTCTCCTCGGGCGCCTTTAATGAAAAACTGTTTTTT.

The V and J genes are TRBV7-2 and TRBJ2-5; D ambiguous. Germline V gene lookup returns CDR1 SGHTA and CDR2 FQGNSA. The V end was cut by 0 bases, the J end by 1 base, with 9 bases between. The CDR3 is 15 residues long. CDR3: CASSLANESQETQYF. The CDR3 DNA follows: TGTGCCAGCAGCTTAGCGAATGAGTCCCAAGAGACCCAGTACTTC.

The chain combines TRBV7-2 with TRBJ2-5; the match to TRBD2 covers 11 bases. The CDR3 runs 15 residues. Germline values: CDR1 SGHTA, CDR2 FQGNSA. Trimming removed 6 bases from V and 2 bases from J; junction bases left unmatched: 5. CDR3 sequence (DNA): TGTGCCAGCAGGGCTACTAGCGGGAGACAAGAGACCCAGTACTTC. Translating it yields CASRATSGRQETQYF.

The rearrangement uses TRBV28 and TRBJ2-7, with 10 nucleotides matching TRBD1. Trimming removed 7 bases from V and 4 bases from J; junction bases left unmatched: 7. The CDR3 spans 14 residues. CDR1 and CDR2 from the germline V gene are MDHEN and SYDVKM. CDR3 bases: TGTGCCAGCACCCAACCGGGACAGGGGTACGAGCAGTACTTC. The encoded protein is CASTQPGQGYEQYF.

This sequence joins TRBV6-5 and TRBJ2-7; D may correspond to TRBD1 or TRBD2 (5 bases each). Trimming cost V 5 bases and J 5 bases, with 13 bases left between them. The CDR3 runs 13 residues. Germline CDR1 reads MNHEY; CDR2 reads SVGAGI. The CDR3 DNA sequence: TGTGCCAGCAGTCCCCCGGGGCCCCACGAGCAGTACTTC. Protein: CASSPPGPHEQYF.

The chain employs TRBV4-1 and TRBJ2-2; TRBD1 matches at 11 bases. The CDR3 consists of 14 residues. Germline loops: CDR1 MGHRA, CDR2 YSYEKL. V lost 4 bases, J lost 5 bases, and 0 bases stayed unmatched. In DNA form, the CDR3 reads TGCGCCAGCAGCCGGGACAGGGGGACCGGGGAGCTGTTTTTT. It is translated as CASSRDRGTGELFF.

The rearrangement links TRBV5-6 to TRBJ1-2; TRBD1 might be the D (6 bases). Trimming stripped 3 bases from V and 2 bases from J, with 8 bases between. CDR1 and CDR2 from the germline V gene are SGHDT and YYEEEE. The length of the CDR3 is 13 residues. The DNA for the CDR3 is TGTGCCAGCAGCTCCCAGGGGAACTATGGCTACACCTTC. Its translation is CASSSQGNYGYTF.

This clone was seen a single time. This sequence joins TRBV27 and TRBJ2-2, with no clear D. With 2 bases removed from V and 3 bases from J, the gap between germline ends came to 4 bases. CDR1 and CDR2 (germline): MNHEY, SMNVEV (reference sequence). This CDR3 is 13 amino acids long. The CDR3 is CASSLHHTGELFF. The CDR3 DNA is TGTGCCAGCAGTTTACATCACACCGGGGAGCTGTTTTTT.

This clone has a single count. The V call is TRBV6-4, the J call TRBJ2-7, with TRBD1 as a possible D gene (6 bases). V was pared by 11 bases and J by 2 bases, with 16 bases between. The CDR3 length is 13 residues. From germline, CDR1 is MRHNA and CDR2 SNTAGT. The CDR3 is CAPHRDKPYEQYF. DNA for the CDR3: TGTGCCCCCCATCGGGACAAGCCCTACGAGCAGTACTTC.

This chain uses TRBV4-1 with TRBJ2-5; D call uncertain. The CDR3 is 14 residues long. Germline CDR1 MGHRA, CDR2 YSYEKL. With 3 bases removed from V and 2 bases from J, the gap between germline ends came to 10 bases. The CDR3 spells CASSQRRIQETQYF. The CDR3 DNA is TGCGCCAGCAGCCAGAGACGGATTCAAGAGACCCAGTACTTC.

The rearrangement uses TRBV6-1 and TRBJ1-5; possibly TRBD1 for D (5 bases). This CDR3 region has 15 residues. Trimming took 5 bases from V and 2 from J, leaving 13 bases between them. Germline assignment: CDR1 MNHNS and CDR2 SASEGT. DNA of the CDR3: TGTGCCAGCAGTATAAGGACAAGGGGCAATCAGCCCCAGCATTTT. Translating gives CASSIRTRGNQPQHF.

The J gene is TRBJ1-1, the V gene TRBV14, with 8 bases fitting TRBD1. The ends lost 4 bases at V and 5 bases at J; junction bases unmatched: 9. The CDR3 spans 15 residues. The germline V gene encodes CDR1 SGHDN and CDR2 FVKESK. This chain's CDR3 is CASSLYRGFKTEAFF. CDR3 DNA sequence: TGTGCCAGCAGCCTCTACAGGGGGTTCAAGACTGAAGCTTTCTTT.

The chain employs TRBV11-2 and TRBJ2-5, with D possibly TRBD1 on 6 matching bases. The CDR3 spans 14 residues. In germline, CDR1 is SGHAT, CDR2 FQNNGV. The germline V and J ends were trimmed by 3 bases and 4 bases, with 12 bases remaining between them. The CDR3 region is CASSFQQGRETQYF. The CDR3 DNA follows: TGTGCCAGCAGCTTTCAACAGGGAAGAGAGACCCAGTACTTC.

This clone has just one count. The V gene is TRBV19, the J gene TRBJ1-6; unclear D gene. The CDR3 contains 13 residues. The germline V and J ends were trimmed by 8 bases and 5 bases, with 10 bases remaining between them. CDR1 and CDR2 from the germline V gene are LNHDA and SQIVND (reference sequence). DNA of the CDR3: TGTGCCAGTCGAGACGGCAATAATTCACCCCTCCACTTT. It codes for CASRDGNNSPLHF.

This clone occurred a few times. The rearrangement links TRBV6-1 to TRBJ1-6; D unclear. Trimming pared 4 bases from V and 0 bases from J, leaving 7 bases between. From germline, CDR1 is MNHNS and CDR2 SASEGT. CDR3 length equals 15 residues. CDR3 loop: CASSGGHSYNSPLHF. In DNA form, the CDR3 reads TGTGCCAGCAGTGGTGGGCACTCCTATAATTCACCCCTCCACTTT.

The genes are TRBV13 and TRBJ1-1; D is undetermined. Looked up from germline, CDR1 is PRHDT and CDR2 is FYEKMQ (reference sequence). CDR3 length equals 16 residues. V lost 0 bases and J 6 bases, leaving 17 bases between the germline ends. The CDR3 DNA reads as TGTGCCAGCAGCTTAGGCCATGCAGCCTTTGGCGCTGAAGCTTTCTTT. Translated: CASSLGHAAFGAEAFF.

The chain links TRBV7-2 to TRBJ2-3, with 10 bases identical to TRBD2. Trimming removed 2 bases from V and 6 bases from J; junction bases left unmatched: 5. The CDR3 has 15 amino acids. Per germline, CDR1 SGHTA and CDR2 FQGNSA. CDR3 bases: TGTGCCAGCAGCTTAAGTCTAGCGGGAGACGATACGCAGTATTTT. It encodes CASSLSLAGDDTQYF.